The 2 T cell receptor beta chains below all came from one sample that was sequenced in a study of PD-L1 blockade in urothelial cancer. As for time point: pretreatment peripheral blood. Data came from immunoSEQ multiplex PCR; TCRdb stores just in-frame clones and leaves some out. The data hold about 74,000 clones, with 90% observed a single time. The material was PBMCs, obtained around atezolizumab (anti-PD-L1) treatment. Every receptor here comes from a man between 65 and 85 years old with urothelial cancer.

This chain links TRBV7-2 with TRBJ2-7, with D maybe TRBD1 (6 bases). Germline assignment: CDR1 SGHTA and CDR2 FQGNSA. This CDR3 has 15 amino acids. Trimming removed 1 base from V and 12 bases from J, with 22 bases in between. The CDR3 nucleotides are TGTGCCAGCAGCTTAGGGGGGCAGGGTGGCTTTATGTGGTACTTC. Its protein product is CASSLGGQGGFMWYF.

The genes are TRBV10-3 and TRBJ2-6, with 8 positions matching TRBD1. Germline V gene data show CDR1 as ENHRY and CDR2 as SYGVKD. This CDR3 spans 16 amino acids. With 5 bases clipped from V and 4 bases from J, the junction kept 7 bases outside the gene matches. The CDR3 sequence: CAISPGTGAGANVLTF. CDR3 DNA sequence: TGTGCCATCAGTCCCGGGACAGGCGCCGGGGCCAACGTCCTGACTTTC.